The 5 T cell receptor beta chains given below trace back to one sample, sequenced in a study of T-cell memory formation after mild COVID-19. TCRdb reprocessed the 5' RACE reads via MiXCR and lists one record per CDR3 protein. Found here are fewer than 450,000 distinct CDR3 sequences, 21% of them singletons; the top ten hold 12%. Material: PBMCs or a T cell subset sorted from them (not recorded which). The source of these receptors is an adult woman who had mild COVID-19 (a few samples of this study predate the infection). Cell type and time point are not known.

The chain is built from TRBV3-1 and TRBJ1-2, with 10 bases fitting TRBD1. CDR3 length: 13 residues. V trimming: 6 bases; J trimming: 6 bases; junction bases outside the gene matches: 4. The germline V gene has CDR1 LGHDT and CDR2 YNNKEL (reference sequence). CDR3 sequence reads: CASRQGQGNGYTF. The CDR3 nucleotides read TGTGCCAGCAGACAGGGACAGGGGAATGGCTACACCTTC.

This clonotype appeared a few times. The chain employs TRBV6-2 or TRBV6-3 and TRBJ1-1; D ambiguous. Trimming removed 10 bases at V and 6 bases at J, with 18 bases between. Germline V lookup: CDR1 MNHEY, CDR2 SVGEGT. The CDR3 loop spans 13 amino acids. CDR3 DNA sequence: TGTGCCACCGAATCTCCGATAATCCCTGAAGCTTTCTTT. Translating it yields CATESPIIPEAFF.

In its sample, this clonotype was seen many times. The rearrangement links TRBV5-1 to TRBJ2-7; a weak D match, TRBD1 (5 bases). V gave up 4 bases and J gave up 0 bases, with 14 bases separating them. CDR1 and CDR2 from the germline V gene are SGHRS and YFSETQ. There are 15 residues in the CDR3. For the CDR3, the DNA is TGCGCCAGCAGCCCTACGGCAGGGAACTCCTACGAGCAGTACTTC. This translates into CASSPTAGNSYEQYF. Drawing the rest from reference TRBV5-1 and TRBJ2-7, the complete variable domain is KAGVTQTPRYLIKTRGQQVTLSCSPISGHRSVSWYQQTPGQGLQFLFEYFSETQRNKGNFPGRFSGRQFSNSRSEMNVSTLELGDSALYLCASSPTAGNSYEQYFGPGTRLTVT.

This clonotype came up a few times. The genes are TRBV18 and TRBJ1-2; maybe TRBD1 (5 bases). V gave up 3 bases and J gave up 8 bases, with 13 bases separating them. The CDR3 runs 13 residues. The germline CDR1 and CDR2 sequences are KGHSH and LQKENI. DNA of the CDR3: TGTGCCAGCTCACCCTCGGACACAAGAGGCTACACCTTC. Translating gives CASSPSDTRGYTF.

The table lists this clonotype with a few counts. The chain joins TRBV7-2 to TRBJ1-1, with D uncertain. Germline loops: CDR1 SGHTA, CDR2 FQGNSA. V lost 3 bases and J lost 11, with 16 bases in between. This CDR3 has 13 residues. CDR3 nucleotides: TGTGCCAGCAGCTTTTGGGCGGCCGGTGGGGCTTTCTTT. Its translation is CASSFWAAGGAFF.